Below, one T cell receptor (beta chain) is given with its context. This record belongs to a study of control samples from healthy donors and cancer patients. The junction had 11 bases not matched to a gene; V was cut back by 8 bases and J by 8 bases. The CDR3 is made up of 13 amino acids. Germline CDR1 reads MGHDK; CDR2 reads SYGVNS. Clones were read by immunoSEQ multiplex PCR, and TCRdb kept only the in-frame ones, dropping some. The table shows some 150,000 clones, with 89% occurring only once. The chain uses TRBV25-1 and TRBJ2-7; 8 nucleotides line up with TRBD2. The sequenced sample was blood. This sequence originates from a man aged 25 to 40 in good health. The CDR3 loop reads CASRGLDLSQQYF. For the CDR3, the DNA is TGTGCCAGCCGGGGACTAGATCTTTCCCAGCAGTACTTC.